The next 17 T cell receptor beta chains were all read from a single sample in a study of CD8 T cells in ankylosing spondylitis. The antigens for these receptors are not known. TCRdb ran MiXCR on the 5' RACE reads and lists one entry per CDR3 protein. This table has 800,000 to 900,000 distinct CDR3 sequences, 12% appearing once. General study findings and limits: Characteristic of ankylosing spondylitis blood, it appeared, was a TCR beta motif comprising eight highly homologous variants.

The sequenced sample consisted of blood, either unsorted or a sorted T cell fraction (not recorded which). The source is a male donor with ankylosing spondylitis.

The table lists this clonotype with a few counts. V usage is TRBV10-3 and J usage is TRBJ1-1; 9 nucleotides match TRBD1. CDR1 is ENHRY, CDR2 SYGVKD, per germline. V lost 5 bases, J lost 3 bases, and 4 bases stayed unmatched. This CDR3 spans 14 amino acids. CDR3: CAISPRDRDTEAFF. For the CDR3, the DNA is TGTGCCATCAGTCCCCGGGACAGGGACACTGAAGCTTTCTTT.

This clonotype was recorded a few times. CDR3 DNA: TGCAGTGCTAGGAGGACGCACGAGCAGTACTTC. This codes for CSARRTHEQYF. The genes are TRBV20-1 and TRBJ2-7, with unresolved D. Germline assignment: CDR1 DFQATT and CDR2 SNEGSKA (reference sequence). The V and J ends lost 3 bases and 5 bases respectively, with 8 bases between them. The CDR3 has 11 residues.

This clonotype came up many times. The V call is TRBV10-3, the J call TRBJ2-7; D is possibly TRBD1 (6 bases). Between the trimmed V and J ends, which lost 0 bases and 6 bases, there was a span of 9 bases. The length of the CDR3 is 13 residues. Looked up from germline, CDR1 is ENHRY and CDR2 is SYGVKD. The CDR3 is CAISESEGGEQYF. The CDR3 DNA is TGTGCCATCAGTGAGTCTGAAGGGGGCGAGCAGTACTTC.

The chain carries TRBV24-1 and TRBJ1-4; maybe TRBD1 (6 bases). The CDR3 spans 15 residues. V gave up 3 bases and J gave up 6 bases, with 13 bases separating them. Germline CDR1 reads KGHDR; CDR2 reads SFDVKD. CDR3 nucleotide sequence: TGTGCCACCAGTGATCCCGGGACACCCGATGAAAAACTGTTTTTT. Translated, it gives CATSDPGTPDEKLFF.

This clonotype has more than one count but fewer than ten. The chain uses TRBV15 and TRBJ2-3; 9 nucleotides align to TRBD1. Looked up from germline, CDR1 is LNHNV and CDR2 is YYDKDF (reference sequence). The CDR3 runs to 14 residues. V dropped 0 bases and J dropped 6; count of bases not matched to a gene: 1. The CDR3 reads CATSRETGGDTQYF. CDR3 in DNA: TGTGCCACCAGCAGAGAGACAGGGGGGGATACGCAGTATTTT.

This clonotype was counted only a few times. CDR3 sequence: CASSLITRGTDTQYF. CDR3 sequence (DNA): TGTGCCAGCAGCCTAATAACACGGGGCACAGATACGCAGTATTTT. The V gene is TRBV5-4, the J gene TRBJ2-3; D is ambiguous. V was cut by 4 bases and J by 1 base, with 13 bases left in between. The CDR3 covers 15 residues. Germline-derived CDR1 and CDR2 are SGHNT and YYREEE (reference sequence).

The chain joins TRBV10-3 to TRBJ1-2, with D perhaps TRBD1 (5 bases). Germline lookup yields CDR1 ENHRY and CDR2 SYGVKD. The CDR3 spans 13 residues. The germline V and J ends were trimmed by 0 bases and 3 bases, with 5 bases remaining between them. DNA of the CDR3: TGTGCCATCAGTGAGTCGACAGACTATGGCTACACCTTC. It yields the protein CAISESTDYGYTF.

This sequence joins TRBV20-1 and TRBJ2-1; tentative D call: TRBD2 (6 bases). The V end lost 6 bases, the J end lost 8 bases, and 23 bases lay between the germline ends. Per germline, CDR1 DFQATT and CDR2 SNEGSKA (reference sequence). CDR3 length equals 15 residues. Written as DNA, the CDR3 is TGCAGTGCCAGCGGGCGGGAACGCGGTGGCGATGAGCAGTTCTTC. Translating gives CSASGRERGGDEQFF.

The chain couples TRBV30 to TRBJ1-3, with a tentative D call TRBD1 (5 bases). The CDR3 has 14 residues. Trimming took off 5 bases at V and 0 bases at J, with 11 bases between the two ends. Germline values: CDR1 GTSNPN, CDR2 SVGIG (reference sequence). The CDR3 bases are TGTGCCTGGTCGGGACTGCACTCTGGAAACACCATATATTTT. Translation: CAWSGLHSGNTIYF.

CDR3 DNA sequence: TGTGCCAGCTATAGGACGGGAATTTACAATGAGCAGTTCTTC. It codes for CASYRTGIYNEQFF. V and J are TRBV6-1 and TRBJ2-1; the D gene is possibly TRBD2 (5 bases). The CDR3 has 14 residues. Germline CDR1 reads MNHNS; CDR2 reads SASEGT. Deletions cut 8 bases from V and 4 bases from J, with 15 bases between.

This chain uses TRBV28 with TRBJ2-5, with 7 bases aligning to TRBD1. After removal of 4 bases from V and 1 base from J, the junction contained 12 bases not matched to a gene. CDR1 is MDHEN, CDR2 SYDVKM, per germline. The CDR3 has 17 residues. CDR3 bases: TGTGCCAGCAGTTCTCGACAGGGCAAGGGGCCCCAAGAGACCCAGTACTTC. This translates into CASSSRQGKGPQETQYF.

This clonotype was observed a handful of times. V gene TRBV20-1 combines with J gene TRBJ2-2; 12 bases match TRBD2. Germline values: CDR1 DFQATT, CDR2 SNEGSKA (reference sequence). This CDR3 has 15 residues. After removal of 3 bases from V and 6 bases from J, the junction contained 5 bases not matched to a gene. As DNA, the CDR3 is TGCAGTGCTAGCCCTACTAGCGGGGGGTCCGGGGAGCTGTTTTTT. It specifies CSASPTSGGSGELFF.

The DNA for the CDR3 is TGTGCCAGCAGCCCCCCAATCTGGGGGCACGTCACCTACGAGCAGTACTTC. Protein product: CASSPPIWGHVTYEQYF. J is TRBJ2-7 and V is TRBV16; weak D call: TRBD1 (6 bases). Looked up from germline, CDR1 is KGHSY and CDR2 is FQNENV. Trimming pared 4 bases from V and 2 bases from J, leaving 21 bases between. This CDR3 has 17 amino acids.

Only a few counts were recorded for this clonotype. V gene TRBV20-1 combines with J gene TRBJ1-1, with 10 nucleotides matching TRBD1. Germline CDR1 reads DFQATT; CDR2 reads SNEGSKA (reference sequence). The CDR3 consists of 14 residues. V was pared by 6 bases and J by 6 bases, with 10 bases of the junction left unmatched. The CDR3 is CSAQPGQGIPEAFF. CDR3 DNA sequence: TGCAGTGCACAGCCGGGACAGGGGATCCCTGAAGCTTTCTTT.

This rearrangement joins TRBV11-2 to TRBJ1-4; no firm D call. V was clipped by 2 bases and J by 5 bases, with 24 bases between them. This CDR3 has 19 amino acids. Germline V lookup: CDR1 SGHAT, CDR2 FQNNGV. The CDR3 nucleotides read TGTGCCAGCAGCTTAAGAGGGAGGCTAGGAGAGGGATTCAATGAAAAACTGTTTTTT. Translated: CASSLRGRLGEGFNEKLFF.

This clonotype has more than one count but fewer than ten. V and J are TRBV7-6 and TRBJ1-5; D not resolved. The V end was cut by 2 bases, the J end by 0 bases, with 8 bases between. The CDR3 is made up of 15 amino acids. Germline assignment: CDR1 SGHVS and CDR2 FNYEAQ. Here the CDR3 reads CASSLSSNSNQPQHF. CDR3 coding DNA: TGTGCCAGCAGCTTAAGCAGCAATAGCAATCAGCCCCAGCATTTT.

This clonotype was observed a few times. The chain combines TRBV6-2 or TRBV6-3 with TRBJ2-1; D unclear. V gave up 3 bases and J gave up 12 bases, with 12 bases separating them. The CDR3 loop spans 12 amino acids. Germline CDR1 MNHEY, CDR2 SVGEGT. The CDR3 coding sequence is TGTGCCAGCAGTTATCAACCCCAAGGGCAGTTCTTC. Translated, it gives CASSYQPQGQFF.